This T cell receptor beta chain was obtained from a study of cytomegalovirus exposure and HLA in healthy donors. Study background: Some 200 million T cells yielded more than 90 million unique TCR beta sequences in earlier analysis.

This clone was seen more than once but under ten times. As yet, its antigen is unknown. 60 Vbeta and 13 Jbeta primers were used in PCR. Profiled with immunoSEQ multiplex PCR; TCRdb holds only in-frame clones, not every one. The repertoire holds 70,000 to 90,000 clones, with 65% to 70% as singletons. CDR3 size: 13 residues. V gave up 6 bases and J gave up 6 bases; unmatched junction bases: 7. Germline V gene data show CDR1 as SQVTM and CDR2 as ANQGSEA. General study points: Previously analyzed data showed that most TCR beta V segments were productive at a frequency of about 87% or about 30%. Links to common viral pathogens appeared, in a later analysis, for several of the most significant clusters.

Input material: PBMCs. The sequence came from a man aged 40-49 years in good health and CMV-seropositive. The genes are TRBV29-1 and TRBJ1-2, with 10 bases lining up with TRBD1. This CDR3 reads CSVPRTGGHGYTF. CDR3 DNA: TGCAGCGTCCCACGGACAGGGGGTCATGGCTACACCTTC.